This T cell receptor (beta chain) was captured in a study of beta chain features in type 1 diabetes. The study's findings and limits: All four CD4+ subsets from Type 1 diabetes patients carried moderately but significantly shorter TCRB CDR3s. Among type 1 diabetes patients, VDJ junctions had fewer insertions and more deletions.

The entirety of the isolated RNA underwent reverse transcription, so expressed TCRB transcripts were sequenced. Profiling relied on immunoSEQ multiplex PCR, and the TCRdb table lists in-frame clones only, not all of them. The sample lists about 650,000 clones; around 12% were seen once. Germline V CDR1 and CDR2: GTSNPN, SVGIG (reference sequence). The CDR3 sequence is 14 residues long. Trimming shortened V by 1 base and J by 12 bases, and 19 bases separated the two germline ends. Details on this clone: Its antigen is as yet unknown.

The authors sorted CD4+ naive, central memory, regulatory and stem cell-like memory cells via CD45RO/CCR7/CD25/CD127/CD95/CD27. Sequencing was carried out using naive CD4+ T cells from blood. The V gene is TRBV30, the J gene TRBJ2-1; TRBD1 might be the D (5 bases). The TCR originated in a man aged 25-45 years with type 1 diabetes. The CDR3, as DNA: TGTGCCTGGAGTGAGACCTCTGGGGCTAGGGGGCAGTTCTTC. This codes for CAWSETSGARGQFF.